One and the same sample provided the 18 T cell receptor beta chains below, sequenced in a study of shared clonotypes between healthy human individuals. Repertoires were generated with immunoSEQ multiplex PCR, while TCRdb's copy carries only in-frame clones and drops some. The sample carries some 2.3 million clones, 85% to 95% recorded once. The sequenced sample was naive CD4+ T cells from PBMCs. Stated subset: CD45RA+ positively selected. The receptors come from a man between 18 and 29 years old in good health. Some clones in this sample may be carry-over from other donors' samples.

The chain couples TRBV9 to TRBJ2-3; D uncertain. V gave up 4 bases and J gave up 0 bases, with 9 bases separating them. Per germline, CDR1 SGDLS and CDR2 YYNGEE. The CDR3 spans 14 residues. The DNA for the CDR3 is TGTGCCAGCAGCCGTAACCCTAGCACAGATACGCAGTATTTT. Translated: CASSRNPSTDTQYF.

The V gene is TRBV6-1, the J gene TRBJ1-2, with D possibly TRBD1 on 5 matching bases. This CDR3 spans 15 amino acids. Germline V gene lookup returns CDR1 MNHNS and CDR2 SASEGT. V was shortened by 1 base and J by 7 bases, with 16 bases between the two germline ends. The DNA of the CDR3 is TGTGCCAGCAGTGAAGGCGTGGGGCAAAGGAGTGGCTACACCTTC. Translation gives CASSEGVGQRSGYTF.

The CDR3 nucleotides are TGTGCCAGCAGTAACGGACTTAGCGGGAGGTGGCCAGATACGCAGTATTTT. It codes for CASSNGLSGRWPDTQYF. The V and J genes are TRBV2 and TRBJ2-3; 10 nucleotides align to TRBD2. Unmatched junction bases numbered 12, after V lost 5 bases and J lost 4 bases. Germline V gives CDR1 SNHLY, CDR2 FYNNEI. The CDR3 spans 17 residues.

This chain connects TRBV5-8 to TRBJ2-5, with 13 positions matching TRBD2. The CDR3 spans 16 residues. Looked up from germline, CDR1 is SGHTS and CDR2 is YDEGEE. With 4 bases clipped from V and 4 bases from J, the junction kept 7 bases outside the gene matches. DNA for the CDR3: TGTGCCAGCAGCACCGGACTAGCGGGAGAGGGAGAGACCCAGTACTTC. This translates into CASSTGLAGEGETQYF.

The chain has TRBV2 and TRBJ1-5; D is unresolved. Germline V gene lookup returns CDR1 SNHLY and CDR2 FYNNEI. Trimming left V 7 bases short and J 2 bases short, with 6 bases between. The CDR3 is made up of 12 amino acids. CDR3 in DNA: TGTGCCAGCACGGTGGGCAATCAGCCCCAGCATTTT. It yields the protein CASTVGNQPQHF.

This chain joins TRBV5-8 and TRBJ2-2; 9 bases agree with TRBD1. After removal of 5 bases from V and 3 bases from J, the junction contained 5 bases not matched to a gene. Germline lookup yields CDR1 SGHTS and CDR2 YDEGEE. CDR3 size: 15 residues. In nucleotides, the CDR3 is TGTGCCAGCAGTCGAAGGGACAGGGACACCGGGGAGCTGTTTTTT. Its translation is CASSRRDRDTGELFF.

V is TRBV29-1 and J is TRBJ1-2; a weak D match, TRBD1 (6 bases). Germline values: CDR1 SQVTM, CDR2 ANQGSEA. V was pared by 7 bases and J by 4 bases, with 13 bases between. The CDR3 has 12 amino acids. The CDR3 DNA is TGCAGCGCCCGGGGGGCTTCCTATGGCTACACCTTC. It encodes CSARGASYGYTF.

The rearrangement uses TRBV2 and TRBJ2-5; D may be TRBD1 or TRBD2 (5 bases each). CDR3 length: 13 amino acids. Germline values: CDR1 SNHLY, CDR2 FYNNEI. V gave up 10 bases and J gave up 9 bases, with 21 bases separating them. CDR3 coding DNA: TGTGCCATCCGGGGCGGCGTTCTGGGGCCCCAGTACTTC. Amino acid sequence: CAIRGGVLGPQYF.

The chain combines TRBV10-2 with TRBJ1-3, with D maybe TRBD1 (5 bases). Germline CDR1 reads WSHSY; CDR2 reads SAAADI. The V and J ends lost 8 bases and 0 bases respectively, with 14 bases between them. The CDR3 is made up of 15 amino acids. CDR3 coding DNA: TGCGCCAGCCACCTGGGGGGAAACTCTGGAAACACCATATATTTT. Protein: CASHLGGNSGNTIYF.

This rearrangement joins TRBV6-1 to TRBJ2-6; 7 positions match TRBD1. The junction had 17 bases not matched to a gene; V was cut back by 3 bases and J by 12 bases. Germline V gene sequence: CDR1 MNHNS, CDR2 SASEGT. This CDR3 contains 17 residues. CDR3 bases: TGTGCCAGCAGTGAGTCGGGACAGCCCACTAGGAATGGCGTCCTGACTTTC. Its translation is CASSESGQPTRNGVLTF.

This chain uses TRBV7-2 with TRBJ2-3; D unclear. The CDR3 runs to 13 residues. Germline assignment: CDR1 SGHTA and CDR2 FQGNSA. Deletions cut 2 bases from V and 12 bases from J, with 15 bases between. CDR3: CASSLRVGYYQYF. DNA of the CDR3: TGTGCCAGCAGCTTAAGGGTGGGTTACTATCAGTATTTT.

This rearrangement joins TRBV4-1 to TRBJ2-3; TRBD2 matches 11 bases. Germline V lookup: CDR1 MGHRA, CDR2 YSYEKL. CDR3 length: 16 residues. J was trimmed by 1 base and V by 1 base; bases with no gene match: 1. The CDR3 sequence: CASSQGGLAGTDTQYF. The CDR3 DNA is TGCGCCAGCAGCCAAGGGGGACTAGCGGGCACAGATACGCAGTATTTT.

This chain links TRBV6-1 with TRBJ1-5, with a tentative D call TRBD1 (5 bases). Per the germline V gene, CDR1 is MNHNS and CDR2 is SASEGT. V lost 6 bases to trimming and J lost 5 bases, with 5 bases between them. This CDR3 region has 11 residues. CDR3 region: CASRQDQPQHF. Here the CDR3 DNA reads TGTGCCAGCAGACAGGATCAGCCCCAGCATTTT.

The rearrangement links TRBV27 to TRBJ2-6; D unclear. V was cut by 2 bases and J by 0 bases, with 8 bases left in between. CDR3 length: 16 residues. Germline-derived CDR1 and CDR2 are MNHEY and SMNVEV (reference sequence). The CDR3 region has the DNA TGTGCCAGCAGTTTAATAAAAAGCTCTGGGGCCAACGTCCTGACTTTC. Translating it yields CASSLIKSSGANVLTF. Together with reference TRBV27 and TRBJ2-6, the CDR3 gives the full variable domain: EAQVTQNPRYLITVTGKKLTVTCSQNMNHEYMSWYRQDPGLGLRQIYYSMNVEVTDKGDVPEGYKVSRKEKRNFPLILESPSPNQTSLYFCASSLIKSSGANVLTFGAGSRLTVL.

As for this clone: Other DNA variants within this sample encode the same CDR3. The chain carries TRBV28 and TRBJ1-1; a possible D gene is TRBD1 (6 bases). V was trimmed by 3 bases and J by 0 bases, leaving 8 bases between them. The CDR3 totals 14 residues. Germline V CDR1 and CDR2: MDHEN, SYDVKM. Here the CDR3 DNA reads TGTGCCAGCAGTTTCACAGGGATGAACACTGAAGCTTTCTTT. Protein: CASSFTGMNTEAFF.

The gene calls are TRBV7-8 and TRBJ1-1; D remains ambiguous. Germline CDR1 and CDR2: SGHVS and FQNEAQ. The CDR3 runs to 14 residues. V was trimmed by 1 base and J by 1 base, leaving 7 bases between them. This CDR3 is CASSLVSPNTEAFF. The CDR3 DNA reads TGTGCCAGCAGCTTAGTCTCCCCGAACACTGAAGCTTTCTTT. Full variable domain (rest looked up from reference TRBV7-8 and TRBJ1-1): GAGVSQSPRYKVAKRGQDVALRCDPISGHVSLFWYQQALGQGPEFLTYFQNEAQLDKSGLPSDRFFAERPEGSVSTLKIQRTQQEDSAVYLCASSLVSPNTEAFFGQGTRLTVV.

The chain recombines TRBV18 with TRBJ1-1; possible D gene TRBD1, 6 bases. The CDR3 extends over 14 amino acids. The ends were cut back, 0 bases at V and 6 bases at J, with 11 bases in the middle. Germline V gene data show CDR1 as KGHSH and CDR2 as LQKENI. CDR3 in DNA: TGTGCCAGCTCACCACCCGCCAGGGGTGCTGAAGCTTTCTTT. Translation: CASSPPARGAEAFF.

This chain joins TRBV5-1 and TRBJ2-7, with TRBD2 matching over 9 bases. Germline CDR1 SGHRS, CDR2 YFSETQ. The CDR3 has 15 amino acids. J was trimmed by 3 bases and V by 4 bases; bases with no gene match: 8. The CDR3 region is CASSPLRRGGYEQYF. CDR3 sequence (DNA): TGCGCCAGCAGCCCCCTTCGGCGGGGGGGCTACGAGCAGTACTTC.